The 5 T cell receptor beta chains listed next were all sequenced from one sample in a study of blood T cell repertoires in COVID-19. TCRdb's copy holds only in-frame clones and misses some; the assay was immunoSEQ multiplex PCR. Altogether 150,000 to 200,000 clones are present, roughly 90% being singletons, with the ten largest covering approximately 24%. Material: peripheral blood. The receptors originated from a man in his 60s with acute or convalescent COVID-19.

This sequence joins TRBV10-1 and TRBJ2-5; tentatively, D is TRBD2 (6 bases). The germline V and J ends were trimmed by 5 bases and 5 bases, with 12 bases remaining between them. The germline CDR1 and CDR2 sequences are WNHNN and SYGVQD (reference sequence). This CDR3 has 13 residues. The CDR3 DNA sequence: TGCGCCAGCAGTTCGACTGGGAGGGAGACCCAGTACTTC. As protein: CASSSTGRETQYF.

The CDR3 sequence is CASSPGGHRITEAFF. CDR3 sequence (DNA): TGTGCCAGCTCACCGGGCGGGCATAGGATCACTGAAGCTTTCTTT. The rearrangement links TRBV18 to TRBJ1-1; D gene uncertain. Trimming left V 3 bases short and J 4 bases short, with 15 bases between. Germline-derived CDR1 and CDR2 are KGHSH and LQKENI. This CDR3 contains 15 residues.

The V call is TRBV9, the J call TRBJ1-3, with D unresolved. In germline, CDR1 is SGDLS, CDR2 YYNGEE. V lost 4 bases and J lost 2, with 13 bases in between. This CDR3 is 15 amino acids long. The CDR3 region is CASSPRSVPGNTIYF. Here the CDR3 DNA reads TGTGCCAGCAGCCCCCGTTCGGTACCTGGAAACACCATATATTTT. Full variable domain (remainder filled in from reference TRBV9 and TRBJ1-3): DSGVTQTPKHLITATGQRVTLRCSPRSGDLSVYWYQQSLDQGLQFLIQYYNGEERAKGNILERFSAQQFPDLHSELNLSSLELGDSALYFCASSPRSVPGNTIYFGEGSWLTVV.

The chain recombines TRBV11-1 with TRBJ1-2; TRBD1 is a possible D gene (6 bases). Germline V gene sequence: CDR1 SGHAT, CDR2 FQDESV (reference sequence). V lost 5 bases and J lost 4, with 8 bases in between. The CDR3 extends over 12 amino acids. Written as DNA, the CDR3 is TGTGCCAGCAGCCCACAGGGCTATGGCTACACCTTC. Protein sequence: CASSPQGYGYTF.

The rearrangement uses TRBV5-6 and TRBJ1-2, with D unclear. Deletions cut 4 bases from V and 4 bases from J, with 14 bases between. In germline, CDR1 is SGHDT, CDR2 YYEEEE. There are 14 residues in the CDR3. For the CDR3, the DNA is TGTGCCAGCAGCCCGGGGATCTCGGTCTATGGCTACACCTTC. Translating gives CASSPGISVYGYTF.